Presented here are 18 T cell receptor beta chains from one specimen sequenced in a study of glioma-infiltrating T cells. TCR alpha and beta CDR3 regions were amplified from RNA using iRepertoire nested multiplex PCR. MiXCR, applied by TCRdb to the multiplex PCR reads, yields one record per CDR3 protein. The table has 150,000 or so distinct CDR3 sequences, around 40% seen once. The sequenced material came from glioma tissue, nonneoplastic brain tissue, or PBMCs (not recorded which). The receptors originated from a human donor with low-grade glioma or glioblastoma, undergoing nonglioma brain surgery, or in good health (not recorded which).

The sample holds many counts of this clonotype. The chain employs TRBV20-1 and TRBJ2-5; 7 positions agree with TRBD1. V trimming: 0 bases; J trimming: 1 base; junction bases outside the gene matches: 2. The CDR3 is made up of 14 amino acids. Per germline, CDR1 DFQATT and CDR2 SNEGSKA (reference sequence). CDR3 sequence reads: CSARDPGGQETQYF. The CDR3 DNA is TGCAGTGCTAGAGACCCAGGGGGCCAAGAGACCCAGTACTTC.

On this clonotype: A junction end diverges from the germline sequence, so it may reflect a read error. This chain joins TRBV6-5 and TRBJ2-3, with a tentative D call TRBD2 (5 bases). From germline, CDR1 is MNHEY and CDR2 SVGAGI. This CDR3 comprises 16 residues. CDR3 in amino acids: CASSEGRTGLSDTKYF. CDR3 nucleotides: TGTGCCAGCAGTGAGGGTAGAACCGGATTATCAGATACGAAGTATTTT.

Here the CDR3 reads CAIWTGGVNTEAFF. The CDR3 DNA follows: TGTGCCATCTGGACAGGTGGGGTGAACACTGAAGCTTTCTTT. The rearrangement joins TRBV6-2 or TRBV6-3 to TRBJ1-1; 7 bases agree with TRBD1. The trim removed 10 bases at V and 0 bases at J, leaving 8 bases unmatched. Germline lookup yields CDR1 MNHEY and CDR2 SVGEGT. CDR3 length: 14 amino acids.

The V and J genes are TRBV4-1 and TRBJ2-6, with no clear D. The CDR3 has 16 residues. V lost 5 bases and J lost 0, with 11 bases in between. Per the germline V gene, CDR1 is MGHRA and CDR2 is YSYEKL. CDR3 protein: CASSWSPISGANVLTF. CDR3 sequence (DNA): TGCGCCAGCAGCTGGTCGCCGATCTCTGGGGCCAACGTCCTGACTTTC.

A word on this clonotype: A much larger clone sits a single nucleotide away, making a read error possible. The CDR3 sequence is CGASGLLLETQYF. Here the CDR3 DNA reads TGCGGTGCCTCAGGGTTACTGCTAGAGACCCAGTACTTC. The chain links TRBV20-1 to TRBJ2-5; D perhaps matches TRBD1 (5 bases). The CDR3 length is 13 residues. CDR1 and CDR2 from the germline V gene are DFQATT and SNEGSKA (reference sequence).

The chain joins TRBV6-1 to TRBJ2-1; TRBD2 agrees at 10 bases. Trimming removed 7 bases from V and 7 bases from J; junction bases left unmatched: 10. The CDR3 has 15 amino acids. CDR1 and CDR2 (germline): MNHNS, SASEGT. The CDR3 spells CASIHGGSGRNEQFF. The CDR3 DNA reads as TGTGCCAGCATCCACGGGGGTAGCGGGAGGAATGAGCAGTTCTTC.

V usage is TRBV11-1 and J usage is TRBJ1-1; D is unclear. The CDR3 sequence is 12 residues long. Germline lookup yields CDR1 SGHAT and CDR2 FQDESV (reference sequence). The ends were cut back, 1 base at V and 11 bases at J, with 11 bases in the middle. Here the CDR3 DNA reads TGTGCCAGCAGCTTAGAAGGTGTGAATGCTTTCTTT. Translated, it gives CASSLEGVNAFF. Combining the CDR3 with reference TRBV11-1 and TRBJ1-1 gives the whole variable domain EAEVAQSPRYKITEKSQAVAFWCDPISGHATLYWYRQILGQGPELLVQFQDESVVDDSQLPKDRFSAERLKGVDSTLKIQPAELGDSAMYLCASSLEGVNAFFGQGTRLTVV.

This sequence joins TRBV20-1 and TRBJ1-5; no definite D call. Germline CDR1 and CDR2: DFQATT and SNEGSKA (reference sequence). Trimming took 3 bases from V and 7 from J, leaving 10 bases between them. CDR3 size: 12 residues. As DNA, the CDR3 is TGCAGTGCTAGCGGACCCAAGCAGCCCCAGCATTTT. Protein sequence: CSASGPKQPQHF.

This clonotype was detected only a few times. The J gene is TRBJ1-5, the V gene TRBV18, with D unclear. Germline-derived CDR1 and CDR2 are KGHSH and LQKENI. The CDR3 runs 13 residues. V was shortened by 3 bases and J by 3 bases, with 6 bases between the two germline ends. The CDR3 protein is CASSPGDNQPQHF. The DNA of the CDR3 is TGTGCCAGCTCACCGGGTGACAATCAGCCCCAGCATTTT.

This clonotype was counted at least ten times. V gene TRBV7-2 combines with J gene TRBJ2-5; D is possibly TRBD1 (6 bases). Germline CDR1 is SGHTA and CDR2 is FQGNSA. The CDR3 runs 14 residues. V gave up 5 bases and J gave up 2 bases, with 12 bases separating them. The CDR3 spells CASSTGTSQETQYF. The CDR3 DNA sequence: TGTGCCAGCAGCACTGGGACATCACAAGAGACCCAGTACTTC.

This chain uses TRBV20-1 with TRBJ2-7, with D perhaps TRBD1 (5 bases). The CDR3 is made up of 15 amino acids. CDR1 is DFQATT and CDR2 is SNEGSKA in the germline V gene (reference sequence). Trimming removed 6 bases at V and 2 bases at J, with 20 bases between. The CDR3 coding sequence is TGCAGTGCAATCGGATCGGCAGGGCCCGCCTACGAGCAGTACTTC. Translating gives CSAIGSAGPAYEQYF.

In this sample, this clonotype turned up many times. The chain couples TRBV25-1 to TRBJ2-1; D possibly corresponds to TRBD2 (6 bases). Germline V CDR1 and CDR2: MGHDK, SYGVNS. V was shortened by 2 bases and J by 9 bases, with 20 bases between the two germline ends. This CDR3 region has 16 residues. DNA of the CDR3: TGTGCCAGCAGTGAACGGGACTCCCCAGTAGCCCGTGAGCAGTTCTTC. Translating gives CASSERDSPVAREQFF.

In this sample, this clonotype turned up once. The gene calls are TRBV18 and TRBJ2-1, with 8 bases matching TRBD2. Per the germline V gene, CDR1 is KGHSH and CDR2 is LQKENI. With V trimmed by 4 bases and J by 7 bases, 9 bases remained unmatched. This CDR3 contains 15 residues. The CDR3 DNA follows: TGTGCCAGCTCACTCTCAGCGGGAGTGGGAAATGAGCAGTTCTTC. Encoded protein: CASSLSAGVGNEQFF.

The gene calls are TRBV27 and TRBJ2-2; D is perhaps TRBD2 (6 bases). V was trimmed by 3 bases and J by 5 bases, leaving 7 bases between them. In germline, CDR1 is MNHEY, CDR2 SMNVEV (reference sequence). CDR3 length: 13 residues. The CDR3 DNA follows: TGTGCCAGCAGTTTTGGAGGGACCGGGGAGCTGTTTTTT. It encodes CASSFGGTGELFF.

The rearrangement uses TRBV7-6 and TRBJ2-7, with D possibly being TRBD2 (6 bases). With the DNA end fitting TRBJ2-1 better, the J assignment may be wrong. The CDR3 loop spans 14 amino acids. Germline V lookup: CDR1 SGHVS, CDR2 FNYEAQ. For the CDR3, the DNA is TGTGCCAGCAGCTTTGATAGCGGCTACAATGAGCAGTTCTTC. It translates to CASSFDSGYNEQFF.

Concerning this clonotype itself: An end of the junction differs from the germline gene, which may be a read error. The chain carries TRBV10-1 and TRBJ2-3; D is unresolved. The germline gives CDR1 WNHNN, CDR2 SYGVQD (reference sequence). The CDR3 has 12 residues. CDR3: CARSESGGTQYF. The CDR3 region has the DNA TGCGCCAGAAGTGAGTCGGGCGGTACGCAGTATTTT.

The chain employs TRBV7-2 and TRBJ2-5, with D hard to call. The CDR3 sequence is 12 residues long. The V gene's germline CDR1 is SGHTA and CDR2 FQGNSA. V gave up 2 bases and J gave up 3 bases, with 4 bases separating them. The CDR3 bases are TGTGCCAGCAGCTTAACCGAAGAGACCCAGTACTTC. Its protein is CASSLTEETQYF. The whole variable domain, remainder taken from reference TRBV7-2 and TRBJ2-5, is GAGVSQSPSNKVTEKGKDVELRCDPISGHTALYWYRQSLGQGLEFLIYFQGNSAPDKSGLPSDRFSAERTGGSVSTLTIQRTQQEDSAVYLCASSLTEETQYFGPGTRLLVL.

The CDR3 bases are TGTGCCATCAGTGAGTCGACAGGGAACTATGGCTACACCTTC. Encoded protein: CAISESTGNYGYTF. This rearrangement joins TRBV10-3 to TRBJ1-2; 7 bases line up with TRBD1. The germline V gene encodes CDR1 ENHRY and CDR2 SYGVKD. J gave up 2 bases and V 0 bases, and 0 bases lay outside the gene matches. The CDR3 length is 14 residues.